The subject of this entry is one T cell receptor beta chain. Its antigen is as yet unknown. This entry comes from a study of shared clonotypes between healthy human individuals. Study-level findings and limits: At large depth, rarefaction still showed sorted-subset sequencing to be incomplete. The donor pool, a small one, limited the genetic and exposure-history diversity represented.

Using immunoSEQ multiplex PCR, the repertoire was profiled, and TCRdb retains in-frame clones only, with some absent. The sample has 2.3 million or so clones, over 90% seen once. The TCR sequence derives from a man between 18 and 35 years old in good health. Some clones in this sample may be carry-over from other donors' samples. Input material: naive CD4+ T cells from PBMCs. Subset meaning: CD45RA+ positively selected.

CDR3 in DNA: TGCGCCAGCAGCGCCGACGGGAGCTCCTACAATGAGCAGTTCTTC. Translation: CASSADGSSYNEQFF. The chain couples TRBV5-1 to TRBJ2-1, with a weak D call TRBD2 (6 bases). V gave up 4 bases and J gave up 0 bases, with 11 bases separating them. Per the germline V gene, CDR1 is SGHRS and CDR2 is YFSETQ. This CDR3 comprises 15 residues.